Given below is one TCR beta chain in context. This entry is derived from a study of T cell changes during pregnancy in multiple sclerosis. Repertoires were generated with immunoSEQ multiplex PCR, while TCRdb's copy carries only in-frame clones and drops some. The repertoire holds about 47,000 clones, with 85% to 95% as singletons. The CDR3 is 16 amino acids. Germline CDR1 reads SGHTA; CDR2 reads FQGNSA. The V gene lost 1 base and the J gene lost 7 bases, with 17 bases spanning the gap. The specimen comprised peripheral blood, sampled in the third trimester of pregnancy. The chain links TRBV7-2 to TRBJ2-1; possible D gene TRBD2, 5 bases. This TCR derives from a female donor with multiple sclerosis, enrolled in a pregnancy study. The CDR3 DNA is TGTGCCAGCAGCTTAGATTCAAGTGTAGGGAGAAATGAGCAGTTCTTC. Its translation: CASSLDSSVGRNEQFF. Looking up the rest from reference TRBV7-2 and TRBJ2-1 gives the full variable domain: GAGVSQSPSNKVTEKGKDVELRCDPISGHTALYWYRQSLGQGLEFLIYFQGNSAPDKSGLPSDRFSAERTGGSVSTLTIQRTQQEDSAVYLCASSLDSSVGRNEQFFGPGTRLTVL.